This T cell receptor beta chain was obtained from a study of CD8 T cells in ankylosing spondylitis. TCRdb fed the 5' RACE reads into MiXCR, producing one record per CDR3 protein. The data hold some 270,000 distinct CDR3 sequences, with about 20% observed a single time. There are 12 residues in the CDR3. The V gene lost 7 bases and the J gene lost 1 base, with 11 bases spanning the gap. The germline gives CDR1 SQVTM, CDR2 ANQGSEA. Sequencing was carried out using blood, either unsorted or a sorted T cell fraction (not recorded which). The receptor was derived from a male donor with ankylosing spondylitis or in good health (not recorded which). J is TRBJ2-7 and V is TRBV29-1; a weak D match, TRBD1 (6 bases). CDR3 in amino acids: CSAEGDSYEQYF. The CDR3, as DNA: TGCAGCGCCGAGGGGGATTCCTACGAGCAGTACTTC.